This entry lists 21 T cell receptor beta chains sequenced from one sample in a study of beta chain features in type 1 diabetes. Reverse transcription of all isolated RNA meant that expressed TCRB transcripts were sequenced. The table came from immunoSEQ multiplex PCR; TCRdb's copy has only in-frame clones and leaves some out. The top ten clones hold about 0.045% of a sample with some 360,000 clones, around 20% of them seen once. Sample: naive CD4+ T cells from blood. The receptors come from a woman between 18 and 29 years old in good health.

V usage is TRBV9 and J usage is TRBJ2-3; 9 bases fit TRBD2. J lost 3 bases, V lost 4 bases, and 6 bases had no gene match. This CDR3 has 15 residues. Germline V lookup: CDR1 SGDLS, CDR2 YYNGEE. The CDR3, as DNA: TGTGCCAGCAGCCAGGGGAGCGGGGGGACAGATACGCAGTATTTT. This gives the protein CASSQGSGGTDTQYF.

This clone has more than one count but fewer than ten. The rearrangement uses TRBV5-1 and TRBJ2-2, with D hard to call. The germline V gene encodes CDR1 SGHRS and CDR2 YFSETQ. This CDR3 is 12 amino acids long. With 2 bases removed from V and 4 bases from J, the gap between germline ends came to 3 bases. CDR3 sequence: CASSFGTGELFF. The CDR3 nucleotides are TGCGCCAGCAGCTTCGGCACCGGGGAGCTGTTTTTT.

The V gene is TRBV6-6, the J gene TRBJ2-1; D gene unclear. The CDR3 covers 12 residues. The V and J ends lost 0 bases and 10 bases respectively, with 7 bases between them. Germline loops: CDR1 MNHNY, CDR2 SVGAGI (reference sequence). This chain's CDR3 is CASSYSTGEQFF. The CDR3 DNA reads TGTGCCAGCAGTTACTCGACTGGGGAGCAGTTCTTC.

The rearrangement links TRBV29-1 to TRBJ2-2; a weak D match, TRBD1 (6 bases). CDR1 and CDR2 (germline): SQVTM, ANQGSEA. The CDR3 is 15 amino acids. Trimming cost V 4 bases and J 2 bases, with 14 bases left between them. The CDR3 region has the DNA TGCAGCGTTGTAGCAGGGGCCTTAAACACCGGGGAGCTGTTTTTT. Its protein is CSVVAGALNTGELFF.

This clone was seen more than once but under ten times. Distinct nucleotide sequences in the sample also encode this CDR3. This chain links TRBV7-9 with TRBJ2-5; D is unclear. Trimming left V 2 bases short and J 3 bases short, with 4 bases between. Looked up from germline, CDR1 is SEHNR and CDR2 is FQNEAQ (reference sequence). This CDR3 has 12 residues. The CDR3 loop reads CASSLSEETQYF. For the CDR3, the DNA is TGTGCCAGCAGCTTAAGCGAAGAGACCCAGTACTTC.

V is TRBV25-1 and J is TRBJ1-2; no definite D call. Germline lookup yields CDR1 MGHDK and CDR2 SYGVNS. V was shortened by 6 bases and J by 0 bases, with 8 bases between the two germline ends. This CDR3 has 13 amino acids. CDR3 region: CASSLHPNYGYTF. DNA for the CDR3: TGTGCCAGCAGCTTACACCCTAACTATGGCTACACCTTC.

This chain connects TRBV15 to TRBJ2-3; D might be TRBD1 (5 bases). Germline loops: CDR1 LNHNV, CDR2 YYDKDF (reference sequence). V dropped 0 bases and J dropped 2 bases, with 9 bases sitting between them. This CDR3 is built from 15 residues. The CDR3 here is CATSRDPGFTDTQYF. The DNA of the CDR3 is TGTGCCACCAGCAGAGATCCAGGGTTCACAGATACGCAGTATTTT.

The chain has TRBV30 and TRBJ2-7, with 9 nucleotides matching TRBD1. The CDR3 is made up of 13 amino acids. Losses at the gene ends were 4 bases for V and 6 bases for J; bases not matched to a gene: 7. Per germline, CDR1 GTSNPN and CDR2 SVGIG (reference sequence). Written as DNA, the CDR3 is TGTGCCTGGACCGGGAGACAGGGGGGCGAGCAGTACTTC. Amino acids: CAWTGRQGGEQYF.

V and J are TRBV11-1 and TRBJ1-2; TRBD1 might be the D (6 bases). CDR3 length equals 12 residues. Trimming removed 5 bases at V and 4 bases at J, with 8 bases between. The V gene's germline CDR1 is SGHAT and CDR2 FQDESV (reference sequence). The CDR3 sequence: CASSPDSYGYTF. CDR3 DNA: TGTGCCAGCAGCCCGGACAGCTATGGCTACACCTTC.

This clone came up a few times. One end of the junction varies from germline; a read error may be responsible. The chain joins TRBV7-9 to TRBJ1-2; D may be TRBD1 (6 bases). CDR1 and CDR2 (germline): SEHNR, FQNEAQ (reference sequence). This CDR3 spans 16 amino acids. The CDR3 nucleotides are TGTGCCAGCAGCTCCGATCGATGGACAGCTAAATATGGCTACACCTTC. Translated: CASSSDRWTAKYGYTF.

The J gene is TRBJ1-1, the V gene TRBV5-6, with TRBD1 matching 7 bases. The V and J ends lost 0 bases and 11 bases, in that order; junction bases with no gene match: 7. The CDR3 is 13 residues long. Germline V gene lookup returns CDR1 SGHDT and CDR2 YYEEEE. The CDR3 DNA reads TGTGCCAGCAGCTTGGGGACAGGAACCCGGGCTTTCTTT. Amino acids: CASSLGTGTRAFF.

This clone was counted between two and nine times. This sample also contains other DNA sequences that code for the same CDR3. The chain combines TRBV30 with TRBJ1-1, with a tentative D call TRBD1 (5 bases). V dropped 3 bases and J dropped 10 bases, with 9 bases sitting between them. This CDR3 comprises 10 residues. Germline CDR1 GTSNPN, CDR2 SVGIG (reference sequence). This CDR3 is CAWSPGGAFF. The CDR3 nucleotides are TGTGCCTGGAGCCCGGGGGGAGCTTTCTTT.

This clone turned up a few times. The V gene is TRBV9, the J gene TRBJ2-6; D is possibly TRBD1 (5 bases). Germline V gene sequence: CDR1 SGDLS, CDR2 YYNGEE. The V end was cut by 6 bases, the J end by 0 bases, with 10 bases between. This CDR3 is built from 15 residues. The DNA of the CDR3 is TGTGCCAGCAACTACACAGGCTCTGGGGCCAACGTCCTGACTTTC. Residues: CASNYTGSGANVLTF.

This clone has a handful of counts. The V and J genes are TRBV27 and TRBJ1-5; tentative D call: TRBD1 (5 bases). The CDR3 has 13 amino acids. Germline CDR1 reads MNHEY; CDR2 reads SMNVEV (reference sequence). The ends were cut back, 2 bases at V and 7 bases at J, with 9 bases in the middle. CDR3 in DNA: TGTGCCAGCAGTTTAATAACAGGCCAGCCCCAGCATTTT. Its protein is CASSLITGQPQHF.

The table lists this clone with a few counts. The rearrangement links TRBV10-3 to TRBJ2-1; 9 bases line up with TRBD2. The CDR3 length is 16 residues. Germline assignment: CDR1 ENHRY and CDR2 SYGVKD. J lost 2 bases, V lost 6 bases, and 8 bases had no gene match. CDR3 coding DNA: TGTGCCATCAGGGGCTTAGCGGGAGAAACCTACAATGAGCAGTTCTTC. Amino acids: CAIRGLAGETYNEQFF.

This clone was found a few times. This sequence joins TRBV29-1 and TRBJ2-7, with 8 bases lining up with TRBD1. This CDR3 comprises 13 residues. V gave up 7 bases and J gave up 0 bases; unmatched junction bases: 5. CDR1 is SQVTM and CDR2 is ANQGSEA in the germline V gene. The CDR3 DNA reads as TGCAGCGCCCTGGACAGGGCCTCCTACGAGCAGTACTTC. Protein: CSALDRASYEQYF.

This clone was seen a handful of times. The chain couples TRBV6-5 to TRBJ2-7, with D unresolved. The V gene's germline CDR1 is MNHEY and CDR2 SVGAGI. The CDR3 spans 12 residues. V was cut by 5 bases and J by 4 bases, with 9 bases left in between. CDR3 in amino acids: CASSPAGYEQYF. The CDR3 DNA sequence: TGTGCCAGCAGTCCGGCCGGGTACGAGCAGTACTTC.

The V call is TRBV7-9, the J call TRBJ2-7, with D perhaps matching TRBD2 (6 bases). Germline-derived CDR1 and CDR2 are SEHNR and FQNEAQ (reference sequence). The V and J ends lost 11 bases and 5 bases respectively, with 16 bases between them. This CDR3 is 12 amino acids long. CDR3 in DNA: TGTGCCGTCCGGAGGGCCGGGGACGAGCAGTACTTC. Protein: CAVRRAGDEQYF.

This clone was detected a few times. The chain is built from TRBV2 and TRBJ2-1; D not resolved. Trimming cost V 4 bases and J 0 bases, with 4 bases left between them. The CDR3 is made up of 13 amino acids. CDR1 SNHLY and CDR2 FYNNEI come from the germline V gene. Here the CDR3 reads CASSGGSYNEQFF. Written as DNA, the CDR3 is TGTGCCAGCAGTGGCGGCTCCTACAATGAGCAGTTCTTC.

This clone was detected a few times. V usage is TRBV7-2 and J usage is TRBJ2-3, with a possible D match to TRBD2 (6 bases). Germline CDR1 reads SGHTA; CDR2 reads FQGNSA. The CDR3 has 13 amino acids. V gave up 4 bases and J gave up 5 bases, with 10 bases separating them. The DNA of the CDR3 is TGTGCCAGCAGCTCCGCGGAGGGAGATACGCAGTATTTT. Protein sequence: CASSSAEGDTQYF.

The V and J genes are TRBV7-9 and TRBJ2-7; 9 positions agree with TRBD2. The junction had 8 bases not matched to a gene; V was cut back by 5 bases and J by 3 bases. The germline V gene encodes CDR1 SEHNR and CDR2 FQNEAQ (reference sequence). There are 15 residues in the CDR3. The CDR3 region is CASSRRLAGDYEQYF. The CDR3 region has the DNA TGTGCCAGCAGCCGGAGATTAGCGGGAGACTACGAGCAGTACTTC.